Listed here are 15 T cell receptor beta chains from one sample, sequenced in a study of T cells in Graves' hyperthyroidism and ophthalmopathy. Regions amplified from RNA transcripts were the TCR beta CDR3 regions. The HTBI primer set was used in a first-round RT-PCR of the TCR CDR3. MiXCR was run by TCRdb on the multiplex PCR reads, yielding one entry per CDR3 protein. The sample lists more than 350,000 distinct CDR3 sequences; roughly 14% were seen once. Sample: blood. The receptors come from a woman in her thirties with Graves' ophthalmopathy.

In its sample, this clonotype was seen many times. CDR3: CASSLYVGAKNIQYF. CDR3 nucleotides: TGTGCCAGCAGTTTATACGTTGGGGCCAAAAACATTCAGTACTTC. The chain combines TRBV12-3 or TRBV12-4 with TRBJ2-4; no reliable D call. CDR3 size: 15 residues. V was clipped by 2 bases and J by 1 base, with 9 bases between them.

There are many counts of this clonotype. This chain links TRBV20-1 with TRBJ1-1; 7 bases map to TRBD1. The germline V gene encodes CDR1 DFQATT and CDR2 SNEGSKA (reference sequence). With V trimmed by 5 bases and J by 4 bases, 13 bases remained unmatched. The length of the CDR3 is 15 residues. CDR3 nucleotide sequence: TGCAGTGCTCCCAAAGAGGGGGCGAGGGGCACTGAAGCTTTCTTT. Translation gives CSAPKEGARGTEAFF.

This clonotype was counted a single time. This rearrangement joins TRBV9 to TRBJ2-1; 11 positions match TRBD2. CDR3 size: 18 residues. After removal of 3 bases from V and 1 base from J, the junction contained 9 bases not matched to a gene. The V gene's germline CDR1 is SGDLS and CDR2 YYNGEE. The CDR3 region is CASSGETTSGGSYNEQFF. In nucleotides, the CDR3 is TGTGCCAGCAGCGGCGAGACCACTAGCGGGGGTTCCTACAATGAGCAGTTCTTC.

The table lists this clonotype with many counts. The chain recombines TRBV20-1 with TRBJ2-2; D unclear. CDR3 size: 13 residues. Germline V gene data show CDR1 as DFQATT and CDR2 as SNEGSKA (reference sequence). The germline V and J ends were trimmed by 3 bases and 2 bases, with 7 bases remaining between them. The CDR3 is CSASADNTGELFF. CDR3 sequence (DNA): TGCAGTGCTAGTGCGGACAACACCGGGGAGCTGTTTTTT.

This clonotype was detected ten times or more. CDR3 region: CASSHGRGKFF. DNA for the CDR3: TGTGCCAGCAGCCACGGCAGGGGAAAGTTCTTC. V gene TRBV11-2 combines with J gene TRBJ2-1; D may be TRBD1 (6 bases). V was pared by 5 bases and J by 14 bases, with 13 bases between. From germline, CDR1 is SGHAT and CDR2 FQNNGV. This CDR3 is built from 11 residues.

This clonotype was recorded at least ten times. The chain uses TRBV20-1 and TRBJ1-3; D perhaps matches TRBD1 (5 bases). Germline loops: CDR1 DFQATT, CDR2 SNEGSKA (reference sequence). The CDR3 sequence is 17 residues long. Trimming shortened V by 6 bases and J by 2 bases, and 23 bases separated the two germline ends. This CDR3 reads CSANMGPQGYAGNTIYF. Here the CDR3 DNA reads TGCAGTGCCAATATGGGGCCCCAGGGATACGCTGGAAACACCATATATTTT.

This clonotype was detected once. The V gene is TRBV10-2, the J gene TRBJ2-3; TRBD2 matches at 8 bases. This CDR3 is built from 16 residues. Germline CDR1 WSHSY, CDR2 SAAADI. With V trimmed by 1 base and J by 6 bases, 9 bases remained unmatched. CDR3 coding DNA: TGCGCCAGCAGTGAGTACCCGGGGGGGCCAGTGGATACGCAGTATTTT. Its translation: CASSEYPGGPVDTQYF.

The gene calls are TRBV20-1 and TRBJ2-1; the D is unclear. The germline CDR1 and CDR2 sequences are DFQATT and SNEGSKA (reference sequence). V dropped 3 bases and J dropped 5 bases, with 11 bases sitting between them. CDR3 size: 13 residues. The CDR3 coding sequence is TGCAGTGCTAGGCTCACGGCGAACAATGAGCAGTTCTTC. It is translated as CSARLTANNEQFF.

This clonotype was found many times. CDR3: CASSLVKDGTQYF. CDR3 DNA: TGTGCCAGCAGCTTGGTCAAGGATGGGACCCAGTACTTC. The V call is TRBV5-8, the J call TRBJ2-5; D gene uncertain. The germline V gene has CDR1 SGHTS and CDR2 YDEGEE. V was clipped by 0 bases and J by 7 bases, with 10 bases between them. The CDR3 totals 13 residues.

This clonotype showed up many times. V and J are TRBV12-3 or TRBV12-4 and TRBJ2-3; perhaps TRBD2 as D (5 bases). The CDR3 has 14 residues. The ends were cut back, 7 bases at V and 2 bases at J, with 13 bases in the middle. CDR3 nucleotide sequence: TGTGCCAGCACCTCGGCCGGGGTCACAGATACGCAGTATTTT. Its translation: CASTSAGVTDTQYF.

This clonotype was observed at least ten times. The chain couples TRBV11-2 to TRBJ2-1, with no clear D. Germline V gene lookup returns CDR1 SGHAT and CDR2 FQNNGV. This CDR3 comprises 13 residues. Deletions cut 2 bases from V and 1 base from J, with 3 bases between. The CDR3: CASSLQSYNEQFF. DNA for the CDR3: TGTGCCAGCAGCTTACAATCCTACAATGAGCAGTTCTTC.

There are many counts of this clonotype. This rearrangement joins TRBV6-4 to TRBJ2-2, with no clear D. There are 13 residues in the CDR3. Germline values: CDR1 MRHNA, CDR2 SNTAGT. V lost 4 bases and J lost 1, with 4 bases in between. The CDR3 region has the DNA TGTGCCAGCAGTGGGGGGAACACCGGGGAGCTGTTTTTT. Its protein is CASSGGNTGELFF.

This clonotype was seen repeatedly, ten times or more. V and J are TRBV18 and TRBJ1-1; no firm D call. The CDR3 extends over 16 amino acids. Between the trimmed V and J ends, which lost 1 base and 1 base, there was a span of 13 bases. CDR1 is KGHSH, CDR2 LQKENI, per germline. The DNA of the CDR3 is TGTGCCAGCTCACCACTCGGGAGTGCCGGGAACACTGAAGCTTTCTTT. Translated, it gives CASSPLGSAGNTEAFF.

There are many counts of this clonotype. V and J are TRBV28 and TRBJ1-2; 7 bases align to TRBD1. V was clipped by 5 bases and J by 5 bases; unmatched bases: 8. Germline values: CDR1 MDHEN, CDR2 SYDVKM. The CDR3 length is 14 residues. The CDR3 nucleotides read TGTGCCAGCAGTCCAGGGGGGTTACAGTATGGCTACACCTTC. This gives the protein CASSPGGLQYGYTF.

This clonotype has at least ten counts. Here the CDR3 reads CASNHTGTGIRMNTEAFF. The DNA of the CDR3 is TGTGCCAGCAACCATACGGGGACAGGGATTAGAATGAACACTGAAGCTTTCTTT. The V call is TRBV5-5, the J call TRBJ1-1, with 9 positions matching TRBD1. The V and J ends lost 6 bases and 0 bases, in that order; junction bases with no gene match: 15. Germline V gene lookup returns CDR1 SGHKS and CDR2 YYEKEE (reference sequence). This CDR3 is 18 amino acids long.